This T cell receptor beta chain was profiled in a study of T cells in Graves' hyperthyroidism and ophthalmopathy. Extraction of PBMCs used more than 8.5 ml of fresh peripheral blood. It was RNA transcripts that yielded the amplified TCR beta CDR3 regions. A set of HTBI primers served as the primers for a first-round RT-PCR of the TCR CDR3. TCRdb called the multiplex PCR reads again in MiXCR, with one record for every CDR3 protein. Among approximately 620,000 distinct CDR3 sequences listed, roughly 16% were seen once. Sequenced material: blood. The clonotype originates from a woman in her 40s with Graves' ophthalmopathy.

The CDR3 protein is CASSPPSLQGAGAKNIQYF. The CDR3 bases are TGTGCCAGCTCACCCCCCTCACTGCAGGGGGCGGGCGCCAAAAACATTCAGTACTTC. The rearrangement joins TRBV18 to TRBJ2-4, with 8 bases aligning to TRBD1. V shed 3 bases, J shed 1 base, and the junction held 14 bases outside the gene matches. The V gene's germline CDR1 is KGHSH and CDR2 LQKENI. This CDR3 is 19 amino acids long.